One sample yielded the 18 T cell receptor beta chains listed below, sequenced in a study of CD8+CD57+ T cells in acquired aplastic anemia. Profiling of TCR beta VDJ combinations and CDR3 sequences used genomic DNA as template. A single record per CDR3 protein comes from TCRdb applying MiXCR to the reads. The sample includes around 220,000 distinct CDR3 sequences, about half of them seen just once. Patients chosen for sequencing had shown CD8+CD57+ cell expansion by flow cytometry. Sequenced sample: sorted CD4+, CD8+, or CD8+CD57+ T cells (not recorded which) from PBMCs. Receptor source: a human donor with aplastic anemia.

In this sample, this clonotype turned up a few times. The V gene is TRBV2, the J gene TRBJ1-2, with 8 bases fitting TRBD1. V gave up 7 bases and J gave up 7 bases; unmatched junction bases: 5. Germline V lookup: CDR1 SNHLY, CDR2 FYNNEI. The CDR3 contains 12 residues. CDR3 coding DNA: TGTGCCAGCATGGGGGGACAGGCTGGCTACACCTTC. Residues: CASMGGQAGYTF.

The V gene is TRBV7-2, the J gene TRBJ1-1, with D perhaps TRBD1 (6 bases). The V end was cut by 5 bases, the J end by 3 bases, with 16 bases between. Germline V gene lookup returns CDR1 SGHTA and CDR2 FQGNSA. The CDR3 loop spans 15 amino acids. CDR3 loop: CASSPYRAGDTEAFF. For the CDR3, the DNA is TGTGCCAGCAGCCCATACAGGGCCGGGGACACTGAAGCTTTCTTT.

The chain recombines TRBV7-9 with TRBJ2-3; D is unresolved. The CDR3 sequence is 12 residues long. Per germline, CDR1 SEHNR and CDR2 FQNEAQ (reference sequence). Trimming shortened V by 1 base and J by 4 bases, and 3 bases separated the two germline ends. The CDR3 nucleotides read TGTGCCAGCAGCTTAGATTCAGATACGCAGTATTTT. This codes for CASSLDSDTQYF.

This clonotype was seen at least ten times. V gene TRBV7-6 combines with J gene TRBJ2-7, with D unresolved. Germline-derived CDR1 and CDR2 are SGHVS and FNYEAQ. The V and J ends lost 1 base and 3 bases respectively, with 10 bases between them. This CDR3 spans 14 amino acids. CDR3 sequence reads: CASSLGVRDYEQYF. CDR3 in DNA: TGTGCCAGCAGCTTAGGCGTCCGCGACTACGAGCAGTACTTC.

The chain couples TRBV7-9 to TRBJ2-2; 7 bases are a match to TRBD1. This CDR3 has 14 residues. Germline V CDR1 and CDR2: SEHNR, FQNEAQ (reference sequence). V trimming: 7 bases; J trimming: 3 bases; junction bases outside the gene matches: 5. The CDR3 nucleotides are TGTGCCAGCAACAGGACAGGAGACACCGGGGAGCTGTTTTTT. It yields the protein CASNRTGDTGELFF.

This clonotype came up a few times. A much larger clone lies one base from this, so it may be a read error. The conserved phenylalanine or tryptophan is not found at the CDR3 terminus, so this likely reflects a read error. CDR3 coding DNA: TGCAGTGCTAGAGCGGACGGACGTTGGAACACTGAAGCTTTCCTT. Residues: CSARADGRWNTEAFL. The chain links TRBV20-1 to TRBJ1-1; the D is unclear. Germline values: CDR1 DFQATT, CDR2 SNEGSKA (reference sequence). V lost 1 base, J lost 1 base, and 13 bases lay in between. This CDR3 is 15 amino acids long.

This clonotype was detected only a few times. The CDR3 DNA is TGCAGTGCTAGAGATGGAGGGGACTATGGCTACACCTTC. It yields the protein CSARDGGDYGYTF. The rearrangement links TRBV20-1 to TRBJ1-2, with D perhaps matching TRBD1 (5 bases). V was shortened by 0 bases and J by 3 bases, with 8 bases between the two germline ends. Germline CDR1 is DFQATT and CDR2 is SNEGSKA (reference sequence). CDR3 length equals 13 residues.

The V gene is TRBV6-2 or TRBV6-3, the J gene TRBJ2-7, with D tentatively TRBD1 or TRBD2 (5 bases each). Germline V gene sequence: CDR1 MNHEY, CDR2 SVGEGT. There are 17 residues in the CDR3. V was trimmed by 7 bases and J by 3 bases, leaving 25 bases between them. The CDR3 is CASISQKGRGRFYEQYF. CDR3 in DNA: TGTGCCAGCATTTCACAGAAGGGAAGGGGACGCTTCTACGAGCAGTACTTC.

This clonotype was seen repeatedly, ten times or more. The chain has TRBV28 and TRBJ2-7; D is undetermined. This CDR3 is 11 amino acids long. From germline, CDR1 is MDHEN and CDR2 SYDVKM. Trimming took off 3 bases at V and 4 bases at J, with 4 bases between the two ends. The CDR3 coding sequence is TGTGCCAGCAGTTTCTCGTACGAGCAGTACTTC. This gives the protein CASSFSYEQYF.

CDR3 region: CAGHRLAGGGETQYF. DNA for the CDR3: TGTGCCGGTCACCGATTAGCGGGGGGGGGTGAGACCCAGTACTTC. The chain carries TRBV6-5 and TRBJ2-5, with 11 nucleotides matching TRBD2. Trimming took 11 bases from V and 5 from J; bases not matched to a gene: 13. CDR1 and CDR2 (germline): MNHEY, SVGAGI. The CDR3 runs to 15 residues.

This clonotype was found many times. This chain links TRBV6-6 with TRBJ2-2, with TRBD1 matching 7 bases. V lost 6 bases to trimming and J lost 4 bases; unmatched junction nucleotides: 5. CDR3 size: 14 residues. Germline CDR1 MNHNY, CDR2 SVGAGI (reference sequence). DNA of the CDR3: TGTGCCAGCAGCAAGGGGGCGGGCACCGGGGAGCTGTTTTTT. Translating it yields CASSKGAGTGELFF.

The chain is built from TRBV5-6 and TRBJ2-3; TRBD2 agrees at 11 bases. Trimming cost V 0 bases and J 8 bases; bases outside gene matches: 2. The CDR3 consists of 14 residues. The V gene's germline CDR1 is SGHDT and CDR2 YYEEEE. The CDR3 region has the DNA TGTGCCAGCAGCTTGGCTAGCGGGGGGTCTACGCAGTATTTT. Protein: CASSLASGGSTQYF.

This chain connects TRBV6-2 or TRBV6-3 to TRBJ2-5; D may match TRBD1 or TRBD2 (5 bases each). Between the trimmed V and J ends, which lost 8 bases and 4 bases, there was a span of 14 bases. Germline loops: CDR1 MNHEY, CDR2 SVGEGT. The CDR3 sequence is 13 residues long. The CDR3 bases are TGTGCCAGCGGTCAGGGACCTACAGAGACCCAGTACTTC. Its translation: CASGQGPTETQYF.

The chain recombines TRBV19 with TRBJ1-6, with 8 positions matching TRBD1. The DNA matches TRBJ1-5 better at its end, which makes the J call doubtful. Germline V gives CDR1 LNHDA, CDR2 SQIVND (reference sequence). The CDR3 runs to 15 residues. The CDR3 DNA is TGTGCCAGTAGTCAACAGGGGGGCCAAAGACAGCCCCAGCATTTT. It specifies CASSQQGGQRQPQHF.

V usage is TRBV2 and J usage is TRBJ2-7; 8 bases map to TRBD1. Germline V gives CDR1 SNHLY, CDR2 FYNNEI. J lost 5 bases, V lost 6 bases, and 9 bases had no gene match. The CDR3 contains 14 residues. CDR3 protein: CASSPRTGHHEQYF. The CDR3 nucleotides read TGTGCCAGCAGCCCCAGGACAGGGCACCACGAGCAGTACTTC.

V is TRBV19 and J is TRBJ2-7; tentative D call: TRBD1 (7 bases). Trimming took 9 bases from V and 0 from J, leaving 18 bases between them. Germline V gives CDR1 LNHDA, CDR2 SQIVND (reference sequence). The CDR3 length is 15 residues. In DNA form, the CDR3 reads TGTGCCAGCAGCTTTCAGGGGGGAAGCTCCTACGAGCAGTACTTC. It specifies CASSFQGGSSYEQYF.

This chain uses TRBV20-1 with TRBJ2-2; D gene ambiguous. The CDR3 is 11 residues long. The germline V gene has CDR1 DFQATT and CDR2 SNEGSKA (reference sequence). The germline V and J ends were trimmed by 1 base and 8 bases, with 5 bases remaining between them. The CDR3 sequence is CSARALGELFF. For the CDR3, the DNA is TGCAGTGCTAGAGCATTAGGGGAGCTGTTTTTT.

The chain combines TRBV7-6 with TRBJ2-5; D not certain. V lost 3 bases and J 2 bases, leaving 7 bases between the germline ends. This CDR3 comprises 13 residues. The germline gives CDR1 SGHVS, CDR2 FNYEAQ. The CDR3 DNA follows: TGTGCCAGCAGCTTCCAAGGACAAGAGACCCAGTACTTC. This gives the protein CASSFQGQETQYF.